The TCR beta chain under discussion was sequenced for a study of shared clonotypes between healthy human individuals. All donors qualified as healthy HIV-negative adults and had experienced no recent acute infections or vaccinations. Among the donors, all were Caucasian adults who lived in Nashville, Tennessee. Genomic DNA came from about 90 million PBMCs in unsorted samples. The run depth of the assay was deep. Repertoires were generated with immunoSEQ multiplex PCR, while TCRdb's copy carries only in-frame clones and drops some. Among hundreds of thousands of clones, around 80% were seen once, and the ten largest hold over 10%. The clonotype originates from a woman aged 40 to 55 in good health. Some clones in this sample may be carry-over from other donors' samples. Source material: PBMCs.

CDR3 coding DNA: TGTGCCAGCTCACCAAGGGCGGGGGATTCCACAGATACGCAGTATTTT. This sequence encodes CASSPRAGDSTDTQYF. The chain links TRBV18 to TRBJ2-3, with TRBD2 matching 7 bases. Trimming took 2 bases from V and 2 from J; bases not matched to a gene: 7. Germline CDR1 is KGHSH and CDR2 is LQKENI. CDR3 length equals 16 residues.